The 15 T cell receptor beta chains below all came from one sample that was sequenced in a study of blood T cell repertoires in COVID-19. TCRdb keeps only in-frame clones here, not all; method: immunoSEQ multiplex PCR. This sample has about 250,000 clones, with less than 85% found just once. The specimen sequenced was peripheral blood. Receptor source: a woman of 80 years or more with active or convalescent COVID-19.

This clone was detected only once. The chain is built from TRBV14 and TRBJ2-5, with D tentatively TRBD1 (5 bases). The V and J ends lost 4 bases and 4 bases respectively, with 19 bases between them. CDR1 is SGHDN, CDR2 FVKESK, per germline. The CDR3 loop spans 16 amino acids. CDR3 loop: CASSPSGQGSRETQYF. The CDR3 DNA is TGTGCCAGCAGCCCTTCCGGACAAGGTTCCCGAGAGACCCAGTACTTC.

The V call is TRBV7-2, the J call TRBJ2-2, with D maybe TRBD2 (6 bases). Trimming took off 3 bases at V and 5 bases at J, with 10 bases between the two ends. Germline CDR1 is SGHTA and CDR2 is FQGNSA. The CDR3 sequence is 14 residues long. DNA for the CDR3: TGTGCCAGCAGCTTGGGGGGTGGGACCGGGGAGCTGTTTTTT. Its translation: CASSLGGGTGELFF.

The chain joins TRBV9 to TRBJ1-3; no reliable D call. This CDR3 contains 15 residues. Looked up from germline, CDR1 is SGDLS and CDR2 is YYNGEE. V lost 0 bases to trimming and J lost 0 bases, with 7 bases between them. The CDR3 nucleotides are TGTGCCAGCAGCGTAGCTCCGAGCTCTGGAAACACCATATATTTT. Protein product: CASSVAPSSGNTIYF. Looking up the rest from reference TRBV9 and TRBJ1-3 gives the full variable domain: DSGVTQTPKHLITATGQRVTLRCSPRSGDLSVYWYQQSLDQGLQFLIQYYNGEERAKGNILERFSAQQFPDLHSELNLSSLELGDSALYFCASSVAPSSGNTIYFGEGSWLTVV.

This clone was observed a single time. The chain has TRBV5-1 and TRBJ2-2; 15 bases are a match to TRBD2. V lost 4 bases to trimming and J lost 6 bases; unmatched junction nucleotides: 7. The CDR3 loop spans 17 amino acids. Germline CDR1 is SGHRS and CDR2 is YFSETQ. DNA for the CDR3: TGCGCCAGCAGCAAACGCAGGACTAGCGGGGGGGCCGGGGAGCTGTTTTTT. It codes for CASSKRRTSGGAGELFF.

The chain links TRBV28 to TRBJ2-7, with 9 bases matching TRBD2. V lost 6 bases and J lost 10; bases outside the gene matches: 10. Germline V lookup: CDR1 MDHEN, CDR2 SYDVKM. The CDR3 is 13 residues long. Written as DNA, the CDR3 is TGTGCCAGCAGATTAGCCGTAGCGGGGGTACAGTACTTC. Translating it yields CASRLAVAGVQYF.

The rearrangement uses TRBV3-1 (or the pseudogene TRBV3-2) and TRBJ2-1, with TRBD2 as a possible D gene (5 bases). Germline V gene lookup returns CDR1 LGHDT and CDR2 YNNKEL (reference sequence). This CDR3 is built from 13 residues. V lost 7 bases to trimming and J lost 7 bases, with 14 bases between them. CDR3 sequence reads: CASTTTGWNEQFF. Written as DNA, the CDR3 is TGTGCCAGCACCACAACGGGGTGGAATGAGCAGTTCTTC.

The chain recombines TRBV28 with TRBJ2-7; the D is unclear. V dropped 2 bases and J dropped 7 bases, with 9 bases sitting between them. The CDR3 has 12 residues. Germline V gene data show CDR1 as MDHEN and CDR2 as SYDVKM. This CDR3 is CASSLELSEQYF. DNA of the CDR3: TGTGCCAGCAGTTTAGAGCTCTCGGAGCAGTACTTC.

This chain links TRBV5-1 with TRBJ2-2, with D uncertain. V was pared by 5 bases and J by 2 bases, with 10 bases between. In germline, CDR1 is SGHRS, CDR2 YFSETQ. CDR3 length: 14 amino acids. CDR3 nucleotide sequence: TGCGCCAGCAGGACTTTGCTAAACACCGGGGAGCTGTTTTTT. Encoded protein: CASRTLLNTGELFF.

This clone was detected only a few times. This sequence joins TRBV5-1 and TRBJ2-5; TRBD2 matches 8 bases. Germline V gene sequence: CDR1 SGHRS, CDR2 YFSETQ. The V gene end was trimmed by 1 base and the J gene end by 3 bases; junction bases not matched to a gene: 2. CDR3 length equals 14 residues. CDR3 DNA sequence: TGCGCCAGCAGCTTGTTCGGGGGGGAAGAGACCCAGTACTTC. Protein sequence: CASSLFGGEETQYF.

V is TRBV28 and J is TRBJ2-2; D not resolved. This CDR3 is built from 14 residues. CDR1 and CDR2 (germline): MDHEN, SYDVKM. V lost 3 bases and J lost 4, with 9 bases in between. The CDR3 loop is CASSFFHSTGELFF. The CDR3, as DNA: TGTGCCAGCAGTTTTTTTCACAGCACCGGGGAGCTGTTTTTT.

The chain couples TRBV28 to TRBJ2-2; D might be TRBD1 (6 bases). The CDR3 spans 15 residues. V shed 6 bases and J shed 0 bases, with 11 bases lying between them. Germline lookup yields CDR1 MDHEN and CDR2 SYDVKM. The CDR3: CASSRDRPNTGELFF. In nucleotides, the CDR3 is TGTGCCAGCAGCCGCGACAGGCCGAACACCGGGGAGCTGTTTTTT.

The chain joins TRBV5-4 to TRBJ2-7, with 7 bases fitting TRBD1. Per the germline V gene, CDR1 is SGHNT and CDR2 is YYREEE (reference sequence). Losses at the gene ends were 5 bases for V and 0 bases for J; bases not matched to a gene: 11. The CDR3 length is 16 residues. CDR3 residues: CASSSAPGQFSYEQYF. CDR3 nucleotides: TGTGCCAGCAGTTCAGCTCCGGGACAGTTCTCCTACGAGCAGTACTTC.

This clone showed up just once. The chain is built from TRBV28 and TRBJ1-2; no definite D call. CDR3 length: 16 residues. Germline CDR1 MDHEN, CDR2 SYDVKM. V was shortened by 4 bases and J by 3 bases, with 18 bases between the two germline ends. The CDR3 protein is CASSSHGERGDYGYTF. CDR3 DNA: TGTGCCAGCAGTTCCCATGGAGAAAGAGGCGACTATGGCTACACCTTC.

V and J are TRBV4-2 and TRBJ2-3; 9 nucleotides line up with TRBD1. CDR1 and CDR2 from the germline V gene are LGHNA and YNFKEQ. With V trimmed by 2 bases and J by 4 bases, 1 base remained unmatched. The CDR3 is 14 residues long. This chain's CDR3 is CASSQRDRADTQYF. As DNA, the CDR3 is TGTGCCAGCAGCCAAAGGGACAGGGCAGATACGCAGTATTTT.

The J gene is TRBJ1-2, the V gene TRBV28, with D uncertain. The CDR3 runs to 13 residues. V was cut by 8 bases and J by 8 bases, with 18 bases left in between. CDR1 and CDR2 from the germline V gene are MDHEN and SYDVKM. The CDR3, as DNA: TGTGCCAGCCAACGGACGGGAGTGTACGGCTACACCTTC. This translates into CASQRTGVYGYTF.